This entry is about one T cell receptor beta chain. The data belong to a study of blood T cell repertoires in COVID-19. The repertoire was sequenced with immunoSEQ multiplex PCR; TCRdb's copy has only in-frame clones and lacks some. Of 210,000 or so clones detected, 70% to 90% appear once; the ten largest clones hold approximately 12%. The CDR3 extends over 15 amino acids. Germline lookup yields CDR1 SGHTA and CDR2 FQGTGA. J gave up 3 bases and V 5 bases, and 5 bases lay outside the gene matches. What was sequenced was peripheral blood. The genes are TRBV7-3 and TRBJ2-3, with 10 nucleotides matching TRBD1. This TCR was recovered from a woman aged 18-29 years who had recovered from COVID-19. In nucleotides, the CDR3 is TGTGCCAGCAGCCAGACAGGGGGCTTGACAGATACGCAGTATTTT. This sequence encodes CASSQTGGLTDTQYF.